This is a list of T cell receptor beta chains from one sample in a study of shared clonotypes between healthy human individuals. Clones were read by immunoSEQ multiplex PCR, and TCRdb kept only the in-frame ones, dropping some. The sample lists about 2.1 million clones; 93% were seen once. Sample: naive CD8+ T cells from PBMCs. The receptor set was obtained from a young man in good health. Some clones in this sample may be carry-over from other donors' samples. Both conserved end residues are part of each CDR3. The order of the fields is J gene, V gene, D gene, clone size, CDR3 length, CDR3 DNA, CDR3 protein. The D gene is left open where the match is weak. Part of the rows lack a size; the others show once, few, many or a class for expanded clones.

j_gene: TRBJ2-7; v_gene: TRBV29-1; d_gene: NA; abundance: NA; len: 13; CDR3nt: TGCAGCGTCCTTTCCGGGACGGCCTACGAGCAGTACTTC; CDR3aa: CSVLSGTAYEQYF
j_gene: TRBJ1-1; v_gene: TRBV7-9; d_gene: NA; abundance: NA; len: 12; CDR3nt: TGTGCCAGCAGCTTCACAGGGCTTGAAGCTTTCTTT; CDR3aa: CASSFTGLEAFF
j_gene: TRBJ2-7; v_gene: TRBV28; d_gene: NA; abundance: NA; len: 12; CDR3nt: TGTGCCAGCAGTCTCGGACTCTACGAGCAGTACTTC; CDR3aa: CASSLGLYEQYF
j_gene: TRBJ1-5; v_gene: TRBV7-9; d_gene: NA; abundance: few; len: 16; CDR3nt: TGTGCCAGCAGCTTAAGTTCAGCGGGGATACAGGGGCCCCAGCATTTT; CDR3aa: CASSLSSAGIQGPQHF
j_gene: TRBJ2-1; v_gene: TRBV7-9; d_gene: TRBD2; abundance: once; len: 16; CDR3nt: TGTGCCAGCAGCTTACCCGGGACTAGCGGATACAATGAGCAGTTCTTC; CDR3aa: CASSLPGTSGYNEQFF
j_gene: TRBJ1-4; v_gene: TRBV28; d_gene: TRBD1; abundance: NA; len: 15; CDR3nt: TGTGCCAGCAGTTTCCCAGGGGGAATTAATGAAAAACTGTTTTTT; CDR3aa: CASSFPGGINEKLFF
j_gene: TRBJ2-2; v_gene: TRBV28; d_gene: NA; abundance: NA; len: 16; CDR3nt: TGTGCCAGCAGTGCTTCTAGTAGGACCAACACCGGGGAGCTGTTTTTT; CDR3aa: CASSASSRTNTGELFF
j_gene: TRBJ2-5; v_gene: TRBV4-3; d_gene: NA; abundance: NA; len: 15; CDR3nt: TGCGCCAGCAGCCAAAGACAGGGAGGGCAAGAGACCCAGTACTTC; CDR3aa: CASSQRQGGQETQYF
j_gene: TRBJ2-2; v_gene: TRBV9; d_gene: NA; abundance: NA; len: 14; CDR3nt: TGTGCCAGCAGCGTAGGCAGCGGCACCGGGGAGCTGTTTTTT; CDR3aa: CASSVGSGTGELFF
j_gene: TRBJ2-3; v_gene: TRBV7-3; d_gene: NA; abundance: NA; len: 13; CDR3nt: TGTGCCAGCAGCCCCCTTTCTACAGATACGCAGTATTTT; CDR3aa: CASSPLSTDTQYF
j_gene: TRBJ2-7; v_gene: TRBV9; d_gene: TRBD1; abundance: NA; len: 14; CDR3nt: TGTGCCAGCAGCACTGGACAGGGCACGAACGAGCAGTACTTC; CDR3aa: CASSTGQGTNEQYF
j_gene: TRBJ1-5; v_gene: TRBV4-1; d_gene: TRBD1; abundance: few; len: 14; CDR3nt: TGCGCCAGCAGCCCATCGGACAGGAATCAGCCCCAGCATTTT; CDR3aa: CASSPSDRNQPQHF
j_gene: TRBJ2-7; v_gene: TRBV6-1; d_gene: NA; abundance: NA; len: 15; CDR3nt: TGTGCCAGCAGTGAAGCATCAACTGGGGCCTACGAGCAGTACTTC; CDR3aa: CASSEASTGAYEQYF
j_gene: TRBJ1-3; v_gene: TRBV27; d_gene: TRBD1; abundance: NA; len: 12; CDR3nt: TGTGCCAGCAGAGGGGGCAGGGACACCATATATTTT; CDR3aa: CASRGGRDTIYF
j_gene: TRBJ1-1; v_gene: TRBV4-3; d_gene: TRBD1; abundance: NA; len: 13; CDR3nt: TGCGCCAGCAGCCAAGACTGGGACAGGGTGGCTTTCTTT; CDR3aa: CASSQDWDRVAFF
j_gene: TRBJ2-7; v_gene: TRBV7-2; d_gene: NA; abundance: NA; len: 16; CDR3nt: TGTGCCAGCAGCCCCCCCCCTGCGTTGTTCCCGCCCGAGCAGTACTTC; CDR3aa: CASSPPPALFPPEQYF
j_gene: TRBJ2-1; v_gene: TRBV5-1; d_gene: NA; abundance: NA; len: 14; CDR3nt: TGCGCCAGCAGCTTTATGGGGGGAAACAATGAGCAGTTCTTC; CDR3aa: CASSFMGGNNEQFF
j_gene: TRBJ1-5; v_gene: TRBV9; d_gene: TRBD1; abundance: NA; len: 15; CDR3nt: TGTGCCAGCAGCCCGGAAGGGGGCAGGATTCAGCCCCAGCATTTT; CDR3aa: CASSPEGGRIQPQHF
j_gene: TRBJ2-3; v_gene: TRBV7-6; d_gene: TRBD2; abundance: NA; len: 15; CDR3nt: TGTGCCAGCAGCTTAGCCCCGGGGGGAACAGATACGCAGTATTTT; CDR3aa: CASSLAPGGTDTQYF
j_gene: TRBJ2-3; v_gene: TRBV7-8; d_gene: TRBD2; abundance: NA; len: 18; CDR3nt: TGTGCCAGCAGCTTAGCGGGGTGGACTAGCGGCCACACAGATACGCAGTATTTT; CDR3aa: CASSLAGWTSGHTDTQYF
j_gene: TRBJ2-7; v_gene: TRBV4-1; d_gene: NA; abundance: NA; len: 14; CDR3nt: TGCGCCAGCAGCCAAGTTCACAGGGCGGGAGAGCAGTACTTC; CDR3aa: CASSQVHRAGEQYF
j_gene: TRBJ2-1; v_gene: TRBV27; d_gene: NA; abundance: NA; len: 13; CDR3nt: TGTGCCAGCAGTTGGGGTTCCTACAATGAGCAGTTCTTC; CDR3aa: CASSWGSYNEQFF
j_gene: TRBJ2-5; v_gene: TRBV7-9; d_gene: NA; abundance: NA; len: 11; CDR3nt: TGTGCCAGCAGCCCCGTGGAGACCCAGTACTTC; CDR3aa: CASSPVETQYF
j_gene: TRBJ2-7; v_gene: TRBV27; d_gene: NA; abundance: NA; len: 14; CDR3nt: TGTGCCAGCAGTTTGGAAAGGGCAGGGGACGAGCAGTACTTC; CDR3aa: CASSLERAGDEQYF
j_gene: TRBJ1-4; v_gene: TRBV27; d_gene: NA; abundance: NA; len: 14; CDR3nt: TGTGCCAGCAGGAGCGGGACATCCCGGGAAAAACTGTTTTTT; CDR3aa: CASRSGTSREKLFF
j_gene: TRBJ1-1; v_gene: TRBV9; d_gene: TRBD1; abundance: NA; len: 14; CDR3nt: TGTGCCAGCAGCACACAGGGGGCAGGCACTGAAGCTTTCTTT; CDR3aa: CASSTQGAGTEAFF
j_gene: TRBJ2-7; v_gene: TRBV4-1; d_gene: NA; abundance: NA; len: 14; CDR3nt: TGCGCCAGCAGCCCTCGGAACAGAGCCTACGAGCAGTACTTC; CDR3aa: CASSPRNRAYEQYF
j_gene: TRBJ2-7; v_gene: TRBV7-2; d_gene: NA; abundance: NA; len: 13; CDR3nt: TGTGCCAGCAGCCATAGCGTCTCCTACGAGCAGTACTTC; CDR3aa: CASSHSVSYEQYF
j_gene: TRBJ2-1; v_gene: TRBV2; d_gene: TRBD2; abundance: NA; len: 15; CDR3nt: TGTGCCAGCCTCGAAGGGGGTAGCGGGAGGGATGAGCAGTTCTTC; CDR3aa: CASLEGGSGRDEQFF
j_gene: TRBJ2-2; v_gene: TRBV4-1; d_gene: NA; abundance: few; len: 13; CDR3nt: TGCGCCAGCAGGCGTGAGGAGGGCGGGGAGCTGTTTTTT; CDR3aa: CASRREEGGELFF
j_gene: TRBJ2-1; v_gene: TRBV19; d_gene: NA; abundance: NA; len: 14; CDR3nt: TGTGCCAGTAGTGAGGGAGAGTCCTACAATGAGCAGTTCTTC; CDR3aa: CASSEGESYNEQFF
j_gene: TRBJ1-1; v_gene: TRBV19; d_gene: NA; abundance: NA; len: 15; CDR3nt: TGTGCCAGTAGTGTCACCGGGACCTATCACACTGAAGCTTTCTTT; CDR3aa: CASSVTGTYHTEAFF
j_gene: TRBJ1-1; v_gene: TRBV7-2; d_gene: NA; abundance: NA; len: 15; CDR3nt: TGTGCCAGCAGCTCTTCTGACAGCCCTTACACTGAAGCTTTCTTT; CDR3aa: CASSSSDSPYTEAFF
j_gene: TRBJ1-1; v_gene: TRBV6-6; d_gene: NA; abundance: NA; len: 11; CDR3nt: TGTGCCAGCAGTCTGGGGACTGAAGCTTTCTTT; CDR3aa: CASSLGTEAFF
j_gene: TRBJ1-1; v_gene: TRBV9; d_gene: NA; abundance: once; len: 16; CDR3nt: TGTGCCAGCAGCGTAGTTACGGGGGCTAGGGGGACTGAAGCTTTCTTT; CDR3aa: CASSVVTGARGTEAFF
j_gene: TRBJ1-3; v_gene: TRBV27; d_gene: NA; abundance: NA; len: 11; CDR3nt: TGTGCCAGCAGGAGTCTGAACACCATATATTTT; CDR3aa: CASRSLNTIYF
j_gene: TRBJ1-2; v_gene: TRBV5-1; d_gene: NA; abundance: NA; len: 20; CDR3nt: TGCGCCAGCAGCTTGGAACCTACCCTTGCCGATCAGGGGATTGGCGGGGGCTACACCTTC; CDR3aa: CASSLEPTLADQGIGGGYTF
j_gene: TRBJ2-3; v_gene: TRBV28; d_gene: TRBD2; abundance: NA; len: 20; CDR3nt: TGTGCCAGCAGCCTCGGTTTGGGGCTAGCGGGTCCGTCTAGCACAGATACGCAGTATTTT; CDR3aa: CASSLGLGLAGPSSTDTQYF